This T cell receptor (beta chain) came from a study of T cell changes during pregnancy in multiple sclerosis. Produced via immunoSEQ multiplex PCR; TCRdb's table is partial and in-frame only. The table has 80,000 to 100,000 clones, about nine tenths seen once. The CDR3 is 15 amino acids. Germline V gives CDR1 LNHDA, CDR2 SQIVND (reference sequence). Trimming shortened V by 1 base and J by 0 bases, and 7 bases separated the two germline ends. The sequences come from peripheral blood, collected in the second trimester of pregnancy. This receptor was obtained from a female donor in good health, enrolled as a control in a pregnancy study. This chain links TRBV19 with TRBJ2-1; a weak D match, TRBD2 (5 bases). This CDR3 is CASSIAGSSYNEQFF. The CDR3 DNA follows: TGTGCCAGTAGTATAGCGGGGAGCTCCTACAATGAGCAGTTCTTC.